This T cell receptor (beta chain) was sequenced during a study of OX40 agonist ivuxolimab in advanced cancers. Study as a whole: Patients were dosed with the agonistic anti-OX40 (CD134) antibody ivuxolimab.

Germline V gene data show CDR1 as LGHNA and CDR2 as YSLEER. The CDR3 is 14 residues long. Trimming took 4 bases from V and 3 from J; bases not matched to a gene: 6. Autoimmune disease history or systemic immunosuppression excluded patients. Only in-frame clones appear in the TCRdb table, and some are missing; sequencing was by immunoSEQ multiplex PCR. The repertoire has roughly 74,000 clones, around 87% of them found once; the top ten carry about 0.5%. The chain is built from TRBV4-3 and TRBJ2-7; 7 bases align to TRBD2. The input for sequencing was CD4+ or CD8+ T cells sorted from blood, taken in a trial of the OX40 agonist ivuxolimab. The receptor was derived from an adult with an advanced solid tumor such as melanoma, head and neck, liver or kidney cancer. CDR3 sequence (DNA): TGCGCCAGCAGCCTTCTTAGGGAGGGCTACGAGCAGTACTTC. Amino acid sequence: CASSLLREGYEQYF.